The rows below give T cell receptor beta chains drawn from one sample of a study of Graves' ophthalmopathy and Graves' hyperthyroidism. TCRdb re-derived calls from the multiplex PCR reads in MiXCR, one entry per CDR3 protein. The sample lists approximately 160,000 distinct CDR3 sequences, 39% occurring once. Sequencing was performed on peripheral blood. Receptor source: a man aged 25-40 years with Graves' ophthalmopathy. The CDR3 runs from the conserved cysteine through the conserved F or W. The order of the fields is D gene, clone size, V gene, J gene, CDR3 DNA, CDR3 protein. D genes are given only for firm matches. Size is omitted from some rows. Given values are once, few, many or a class for expanded clones.

d_gene: TRBD1
abundance: many
v_gene: TRBV7-8
j_gene: TRBJ1-5
CDR3nt: TGTGCCAGCAGCTCCCTGGACAGGCCGGGGAGCAATCAGCCCCAGCATTTT
CDR3aa: CASSSLDRPGSNQPQHF

d_gene: .
abundance: many
v_gene: TRBV12-3/TRBV12-4
j_gene: TRBJ1-1
CDR3nt: TGTGCCAGCAGTTATCGATCCTATGAAGCTTTCTTT
CDR3aa: CASSYRSYEAFF

d_gene: .
abundance: many
v_gene: TRBV4-3
j_gene: TRBJ1-2
CDR3nt: TGCGCCAGCAGCCAAGACCGGGACGAGGGAAGCTACACCTTC
CDR3aa: CASSQDRDEGSYTF

d_gene: TRBD2
abundance: many
v_gene: TRBV28
j_gene: TRBJ2-5
CDR3nt: TGTGCCAGCAGCTTGCTAGCGGGAGTGAGTGAGACCCAGTACTTC
CDR3aa: CASSLLAGVSETQYF

d_gene: .
abundance: many
v_gene: TRBV6-2/TRBV6-3
j_gene: TRBJ2-2
CDR3nt: TGTGCCACCCTACTGATCAACACCGGGGAGCTGTTTTTT
CDR3aa: CATLLINTGELFF

d_gene: .
abundance: .
v_gene: TRBV6-1
j_gene: TRBJ1-5
CDR3nt: TGTGCCAGCAGTGAATCGGGACGTTCGACTATAGCCCCCCAGCATTTT
CDR3aa: CASSESGRSTIAPQHF

d_gene: .
abundance: .
v_gene: TRBV6-2/TRBV6-3
j_gene: TRBJ1-6
CDR3nt: TGTGCCAGCAGTTACTGGGATTCACCCCTCCACTTT
CDR3aa: CASSYWDSPLHF

d_gene: .
abundance: .
v_gene: TRBV7-8
j_gene: TRBJ1-1
CDR3nt: TGTGCCAGCAGCTTAAGGGCTGGAGGGGGCACTGAAGCTTTCTTT
CDR3aa: CASSLRAGGGTEAFF

d_gene: .
abundance: many
v_gene: TRBV28
j_gene: TRBJ2-5
CDR3nt: TGTGCCAGCAGACCGGCGATACCCCGGACCCAGTACTTC
CDR3aa: CASRPAIPRTQYF

d_gene: .
abundance: few
v_gene: TRBV20-1
j_gene: TRBJ2-7
CDR3nt: TGCAGTGCTAGAGATCATCAGGGAAGGGGATACGAGCAGTACTTC
CDR3aa: CSARDHQGRGYEQYF

d_gene: TRBD1
abundance: many
v_gene: TRBV6-1
j_gene: TRBJ1-2
CDR3nt: TGTGCCAGCAGTGAAGCGGACAGGGGAGGAGGCTACACCTTC
CDR3aa: CASSEADRGGGYTF

d_gene: TRBD2
abundance: .
v_gene: TRBV27
j_gene: TRBJ2-7
CDR3nt: TGTGCCAGCAGTGTGAGACTAGCGGGCTACGAGCAGTACTTC
CDR3aa: CASSVRLAGYEQYF

d_gene: TRBD1
abundance: many
v_gene: TRBV6-2/TRBV6-3
j_gene: TRBJ2-2
CDR3nt: TGTGCCAGCAGGGACGTGGGGACAGGGAACACCGGGGAGCTGTTTTTT
CDR3aa: CASRDVGTGNTGELFF

d_gene: .
abundance: .
v_gene: TRBV30
j_gene: TRBJ2-7
CDR3nt: TGTGCCTGGAGTCGAGCGACCTACGAGCAGTACTTC
CDR3aa: CAWSRATYEQYF

d_gene: .
abundance: .
v_gene: TRBV12-3/TRBV12-4
j_gene: TRBJ1-1
CDR3nt: TGTGCCAGCAGTTTAGTAACAGCAGCTGAAGCTTTCTTT
CDR3aa: CASSLVTAAEAFF

d_gene: .
abundance: few
v_gene: TRBV12-3/TRBV12-4
j_gene: TRBJ2-7
CDR3nt: TGTGCCAGCAGTTTGGGGTTCTACGAGCAGTACTTC
CDR3aa: CASSLGFYEQYF

d_gene: .
abundance: many
v_gene: TRBV19
j_gene: TRBJ2-2
CDR3nt: TGTGCCAGTAGCGCACAGGGACCGAACACCGGGGAGCTGTTTTTT
CDR3aa: CASSAQGPNTGELFF

d_gene: .
abundance: .
v_gene: TRBV6-1
j_gene: TRBJ2-7
CDR3nt: TGTGCCAGCACAAGGACCACCTACGAGCAGTACTTC
CDR3aa: CASTRTTYEQYF

d_gene: .
abundance: .
v_gene: TRBV30
j_gene: TRBJ1-2
CDR3nt: TGTGCCTGGAGTGAACTGATAGGTGGAGGCTACACCTTC
CDR3aa: CAWSELIGGGYTF

d_gene: TRBD1
abundance: few
v_gene: TRBV7-9
j_gene: TRBJ1-2
CDR3nt: TGTGCCAGCAGCTTAGCAAGGACAGGCAACTATGGCTACACCTTC
CDR3aa: CASSLARTGNYGYTF

d_gene: TRBD1
abundance: .
v_gene: TRBV12-3/TRBV12-4
j_gene: TRBJ2-7
CDR3nt: TGTGCCAGCAGTTTGGAGTCCCGGGACAGGTACGAGCAGTACTTC
CDR3aa: CASSLESRDRYEQYF

d_gene: .
abundance: many
v_gene: TRBV19
j_gene: TRBJ1-5
CDR3nt: TGTGCCAGCAACATACAAGCCTCCAATCAGCCCCAGCATTTT
CDR3aa: CASNIQASNQPQHF

d_gene: .
abundance: once
v_gene: TRBV7-8
j_gene: TRBJ1-6
CDR3nt: TGTGCCAGCAGCCCAAGGGAAGCCATCTATAATTCACCCCTCCACTTT
CDR3aa: CASSPREAIYNSPLHF

d_gene: TRBD1
abundance: many
v_gene: TRBV6-1
j_gene: TRBJ2-7
CDR3nt: TGTGCCAGCAGGATCCGGGACAGGGCAAACTACGAGCAGTACTTC
CDR3aa: CASRIRDRANYEQYF

d_gene: .
abundance: .
v_gene: TRBV20-1
j_gene: TRBJ2-5
CDR3nt: TGCAGTGCTAGTTGGGGAGGTGATAGAGAGACCCAGTACTTC
CDR3aa: CSASWGGDRETQYF

d_gene: TRBD1
abundance: many
v_gene: TRBV29-1
j_gene: TRBJ2-7
CDR3nt: TGCAGCGTTGAAACTCAGACAGGGGACGAGCAGTACTTC
CDR3aa: CSVETQTGDEQYF

d_gene: .
abundance: many
v_gene: TRBV18
j_gene: TRBJ2-4
CDR3nt: TGTGCCAGCTCACAAGACTGGAGAGCCAAAAACATTCAGTACTTC
CDR3aa: CASSQDWRAKNIQYF

d_gene: .
abundance: many
v_gene: TRBV12-3/TRBV12-4
j_gene: TRBJ1-6
CDR3nt: TGTGCCAGCAGACCCCGGGACGCCAGGCAGAATTCACCCCTCCACTTT
CDR3aa: CASRPRDARQNSPLHF

d_gene: .
abundance: many
v_gene: TRBV28
j_gene: TRBJ1-1
CDR3nt: TGTGCCAGCAGTTCCCCGAACACTGAAGCTTTCTTT
CDR3aa: CASSSPNTEAFF

d_gene: .
abundance: .
v_gene: TRBV11-2
j_gene: TRBJ1-1
CDR3nt: TGTGCCAGCAGCTTAGGTAACCCCCTGTGGGGGCTTAACACTGAAGCTTTCTTT
CDR3aa: CASSLGNPLWGLNTEAFF

d_gene: .
abundance: many
v_gene: TRBV24-1
j_gene: TRBJ1-1
CDR3nt: TGTGCCACCAGACAGGGTACGAACACTGAAGCTTTCTTT
CDR3aa: CATRQGTNTEAFF

d_gene: .
abundance: many
v_gene: TRBV2
j_gene: TRBJ1-1
CDR3nt: TGTGCCAGCAGCTCGGCGGGGGTGACTGAAGCTTTCTTT
CDR3aa: CASSSAGVTEAFF

d_gene: .
abundance: many
v_gene: TRBV28
j_gene: TRBJ1-2
CDR3nt: TGTGCCAGCAGTTCGTCGGGGGGGATTCTCTATGGCTACACCTTC
CDR3aa: CASSSSGGILYGYTF

d_gene: .
abundance: .
v_gene: TRBV6-1
j_gene: TRBJ2-5
CDR3nt: TGTGCCAGCAGCCTAAACAGGGTTGGGGAGACCCAGTACTTC
CDR3aa: CASSLNRVGETQYF

d_gene: .
abundance: .
v_gene: TRBV6-5
j_gene: TRBJ1-5
CDR3nt: TGTGCCAGCAGTTTTCCGTTGGAGTACAATCAGCCCCAGCACTTT
CDR3aa: CASSFPLEYNQPQHF

d_gene: .
abundance: many
v_gene: TRBV10-3
j_gene: TRBJ2-6
CDR3nt: TGTGCCGCGGCCTCTGGGGCCAACGTCCTGACTTTC
CDR3aa: CAAASGANVLTF

d_gene: .
abundance: .
v_gene: TRBV6-1
j_gene: TRBJ1-5
CDR3nt: TGTGCCACCCGGGACGGCCACGGGCAGCCCCAGCATTTT
CDR3aa: CATRDGHGQPQHF

d_gene: .
abundance: many
v_gene: TRBV12-3/TRBV12-4
j_gene: TRBJ2-3
CDR3nt: TGTGCCAGCAGCTTCCCCGTTGGGGGAGATACGCAGTATTTT
CDR3aa: CASSFPVGGDTQYF

d_gene: TRBD1
abundance: .
v_gene: TRBV6-1
j_gene: TRBJ2-2
CDR3nt: TGTGCCAGCAGTGCTGGACAGGGTAACTGGAAGAACACCGGGGAGCTGTTTTTT
CDR3aa: CASSAGQGNWKNTGELFF

d_gene: .
abundance: many
v_gene: TRBV29-1
j_gene: TRBJ1-2
CDR3nt: TGCAGCGTTGGCAGCCCGGGACTTTCTAACTATGGCTACACCTTC
CDR3aa: CSVGSPGLSNYGYTF

d_gene: TRBD2
abundance: .
v_gene: TRBV11-2
j_gene: TRBJ2-7
CDR3nt: TGTGCCAGCAGCTTAGACGGGGGGACCCCCTACGAGCAGTACTTC
CDR3aa: CASSLDGGTPYEQYF

d_gene: TRBD1
abundance: .
v_gene: TRBV28
j_gene: TRBJ2-7
CDR3nt: TGTGCCAGCAGTTTATGGACAGGGGGTATCGAGCAGTACTTC
CDR3aa: CASSLWTGGIEQYF

d_gene: .
abundance: .
v_gene: TRBV10-1
j_gene: TRBJ2-5
CDR3nt: TGCGCCAGCAGGGAGAGGGGCGAGACCCAGTACTTC
CDR3aa: CASRERGETQYF

d_gene: TRBD1
abundance: many
v_gene: TRBV29-1
j_gene: TRBJ1-5
CDR3nt: TGCAGCGCTGAACAGGGGACAATTAGCAATCAGCCCCAGCATTTT
CDR3aa: CSAEQGTISNQPQHF

d_gene: TRBD1
abundance: many
v_gene: TRBV6-5
j_gene: TRBJ2-7
CDR3nt: TGTGCCAGCAGAGCACGGACAGGGAGGAACGAGCAGTACTTC
CDR3aa: CASRARTGRNEQYF

d_gene: .
abundance: .
v_gene: TRBV12-3/TRBV12-4
j_gene: TRBJ1-3
CDR3nt: TGTGCCAGCAGTTTAAGGAGAGGAAACACCATATATTTT
CDR3aa: CASSLRRGNTIYF

d_gene: .
abundance: many
v_gene: TRBV6-2/TRBV6-3
j_gene: TRBJ2-5
CDR3nt: TGTGCCAGCAGTTACGGGAGTGAATGGGGCGCAGGTGTGGAGACCCAGTACTTC
CDR3aa: CASSYGSEWGAGVETQYF

d_gene: .
abundance: many
v_gene: TRBV20-1
j_gene: TRBJ1-1
CDR3nt: TGCAGTGCTAGAGGGGGGGCGGGCAACACTGAAGCTTTCTTT
CDR3aa: CSARGGAGNTEAFF